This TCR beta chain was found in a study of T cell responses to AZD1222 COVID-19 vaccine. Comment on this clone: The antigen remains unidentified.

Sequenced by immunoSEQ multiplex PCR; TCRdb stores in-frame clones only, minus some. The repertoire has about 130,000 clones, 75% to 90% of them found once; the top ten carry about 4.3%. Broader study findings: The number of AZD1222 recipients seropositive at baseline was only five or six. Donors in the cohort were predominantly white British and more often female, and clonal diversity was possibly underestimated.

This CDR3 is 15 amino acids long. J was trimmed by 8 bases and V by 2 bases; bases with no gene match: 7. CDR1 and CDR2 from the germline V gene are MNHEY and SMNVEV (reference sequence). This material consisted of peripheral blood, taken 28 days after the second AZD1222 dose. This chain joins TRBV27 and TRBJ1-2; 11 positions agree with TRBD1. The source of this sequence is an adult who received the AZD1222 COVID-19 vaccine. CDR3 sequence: CASSLLAGQGAGYTF. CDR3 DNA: TGTGCCAGCAGTTTACTGGCCGGACAGGGGGCGGGCTACACCTTC.